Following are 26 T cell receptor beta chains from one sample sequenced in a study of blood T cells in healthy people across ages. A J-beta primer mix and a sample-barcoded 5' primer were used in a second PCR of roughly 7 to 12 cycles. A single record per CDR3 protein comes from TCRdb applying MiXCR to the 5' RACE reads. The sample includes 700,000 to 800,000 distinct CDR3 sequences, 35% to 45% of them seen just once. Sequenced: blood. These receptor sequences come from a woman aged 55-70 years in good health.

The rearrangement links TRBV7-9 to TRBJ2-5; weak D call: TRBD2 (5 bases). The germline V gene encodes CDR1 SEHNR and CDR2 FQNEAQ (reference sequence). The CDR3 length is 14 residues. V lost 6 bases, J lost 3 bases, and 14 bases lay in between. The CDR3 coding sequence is TGTGCCAGCAGAATAGAGGGCATTGAAGAGACCCAGTACTTC. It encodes CASRIEGIEETQYF. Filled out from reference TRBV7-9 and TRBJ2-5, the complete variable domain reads DTGVSQNPRHKITKRGQNVTFRCDPISEHNRLYWYRQTLGQGPEFLTYFQNEAQLEKSRLLSDRFSAERPKGSFSTLEIQRTEQGDSAMYLCASRIEGIEETQYFGPGTRLLVL.

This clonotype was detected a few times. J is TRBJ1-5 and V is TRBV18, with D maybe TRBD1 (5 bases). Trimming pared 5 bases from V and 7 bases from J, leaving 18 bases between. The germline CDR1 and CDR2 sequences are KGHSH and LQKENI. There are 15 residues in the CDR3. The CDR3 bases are TGTGCCAGCTCATCGAGTTATATGGGGGACCAGCCCCAGCATTTT. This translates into CASSSSYMGDQPQHF.

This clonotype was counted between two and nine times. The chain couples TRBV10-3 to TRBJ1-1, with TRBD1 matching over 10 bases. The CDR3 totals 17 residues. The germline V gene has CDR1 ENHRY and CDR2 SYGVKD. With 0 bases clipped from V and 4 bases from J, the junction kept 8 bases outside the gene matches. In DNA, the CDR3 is TGTGCCATCAGTGAGTCGACAGGGGGCTGGAGTAGCACTGAAGCTTTCTTT. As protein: CAISESTGGWSSTEAFF.

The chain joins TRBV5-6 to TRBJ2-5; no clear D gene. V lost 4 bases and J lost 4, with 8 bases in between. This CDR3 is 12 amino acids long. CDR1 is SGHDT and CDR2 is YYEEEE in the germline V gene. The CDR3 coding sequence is TGTGCCAGCAGCGGGAAGATAGAGACCCAGTACTTC. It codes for CASSGKIETQYF.

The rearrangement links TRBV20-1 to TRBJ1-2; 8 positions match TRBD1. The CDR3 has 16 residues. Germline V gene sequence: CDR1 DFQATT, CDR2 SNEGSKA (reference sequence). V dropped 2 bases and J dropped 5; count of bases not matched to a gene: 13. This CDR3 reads CSARRTGRGRRYGYTF. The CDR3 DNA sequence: TGCAGTGCTAGAAGGACAGGGCGAGGGAGAAGATATGGCTACACCTTC.

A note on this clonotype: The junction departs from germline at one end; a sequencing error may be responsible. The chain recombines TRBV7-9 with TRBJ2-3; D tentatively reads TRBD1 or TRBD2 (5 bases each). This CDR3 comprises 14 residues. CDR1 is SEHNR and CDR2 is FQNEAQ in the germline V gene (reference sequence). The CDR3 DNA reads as TGTACCAGCAGCCCTCAGGGAGTCACAGATACGCAGTATTTT. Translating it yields CTSSPQGVTDTQYF.

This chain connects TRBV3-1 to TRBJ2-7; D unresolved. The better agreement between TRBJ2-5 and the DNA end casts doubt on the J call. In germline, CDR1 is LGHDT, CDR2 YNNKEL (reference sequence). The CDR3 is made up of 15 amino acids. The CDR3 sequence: CASSQEGLQAKTQYF. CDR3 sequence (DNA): TGTGCCAGCAGCCAAGAGGGGTTACAAGCGAAGACCCAGTACTTC.

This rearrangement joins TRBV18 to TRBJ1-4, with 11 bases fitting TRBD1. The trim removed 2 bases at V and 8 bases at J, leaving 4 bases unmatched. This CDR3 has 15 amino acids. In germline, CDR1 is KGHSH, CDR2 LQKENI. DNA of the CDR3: TGTGCCAGCTCACCATCGGACAGGGGGCCCGAAAAACTGTTTTTT. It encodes CASSPSDRGPEKLFF.

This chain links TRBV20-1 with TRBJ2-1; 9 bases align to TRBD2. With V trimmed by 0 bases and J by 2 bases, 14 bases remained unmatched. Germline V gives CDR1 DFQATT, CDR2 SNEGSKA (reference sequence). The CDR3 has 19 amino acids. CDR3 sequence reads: CSARDLEGGTSRAYNEQFF. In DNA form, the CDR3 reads TGCAGTGCTAGAGATTTAGAGGGCGGGACTAGCAGAGCCTACAATGAGCAGTTCTTC.

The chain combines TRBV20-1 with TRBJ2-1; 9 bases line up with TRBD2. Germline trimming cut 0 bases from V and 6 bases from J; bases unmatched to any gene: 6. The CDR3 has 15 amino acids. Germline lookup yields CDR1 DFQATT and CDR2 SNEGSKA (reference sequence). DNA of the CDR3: TGCAGTGCTAGAGATCAGACTAGCGGAGGCAATGAGCAGTTCTTC. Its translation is CSARDQTSGGNEQFF.

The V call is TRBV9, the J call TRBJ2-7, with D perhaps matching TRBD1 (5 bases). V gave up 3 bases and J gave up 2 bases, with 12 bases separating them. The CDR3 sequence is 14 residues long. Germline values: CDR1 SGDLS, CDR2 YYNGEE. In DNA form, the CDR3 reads TGTGCCAGCAGCGAGCTTGGGGCGCCCTACGAGCAGTACTTC. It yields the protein CASSELGAPYEQYF.

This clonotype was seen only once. CDR3 in DNA: TGTGCCAGCAGTGATGGACAGGGGTGGCAGCCCCAGCATTTT. This translates into CASSDGQGWQPQHF. This rearrangement joins TRBV2 to TRBJ1-5, with 9 bases aligning to TRBD1. J gave up 7 bases and V 3 bases, and 4 bases lay outside the gene matches. Germline lookup yields CDR1 SNHLY and CDR2 FYNNEI. The CDR3 contains 14 residues.

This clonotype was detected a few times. The CDR3 DNA follows: TGCAGCGTTCACAGGGCCGGGGAGCTGTTTTTT. Translated, it gives CSVHRAGELFF. The V call is TRBV29-1, the J call TRBJ2-2; tentatively, D is TRBD1 (6 bases). V lost 5 bases and J lost 6, with 7 bases in between. Germline assignment: CDR1 SQVTM and CDR2 ANQGSEA. The CDR3 extends over 11 amino acids.

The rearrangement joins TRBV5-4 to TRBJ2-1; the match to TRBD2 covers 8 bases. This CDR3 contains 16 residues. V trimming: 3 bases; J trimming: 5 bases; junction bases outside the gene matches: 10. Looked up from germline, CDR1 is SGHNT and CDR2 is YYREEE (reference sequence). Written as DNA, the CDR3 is TGTGCCAGCAGCTCGGACCCGGGACTAGACAACAATGAGCAGTTCTTC. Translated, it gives CASSSDPGLDNNEQFF.

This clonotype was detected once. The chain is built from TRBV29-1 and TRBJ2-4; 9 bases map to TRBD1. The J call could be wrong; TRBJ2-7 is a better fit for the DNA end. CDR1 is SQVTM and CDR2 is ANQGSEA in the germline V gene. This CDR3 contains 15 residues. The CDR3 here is CSVARRDRAGYEQYF. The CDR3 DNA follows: TGCAGCGTTGCAAGGAGGGACAGGGCGGGGTACGAGCAGTACTTC.

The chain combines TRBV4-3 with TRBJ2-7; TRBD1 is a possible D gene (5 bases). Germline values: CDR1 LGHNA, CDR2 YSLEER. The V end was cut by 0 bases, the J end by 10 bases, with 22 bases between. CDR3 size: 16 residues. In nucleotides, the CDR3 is TGCGCCAGCAGCCAAGAAGAGAGGACACCTTTATCGGACCAGTACTTC. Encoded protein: CASSQEERTPLSDQYF.

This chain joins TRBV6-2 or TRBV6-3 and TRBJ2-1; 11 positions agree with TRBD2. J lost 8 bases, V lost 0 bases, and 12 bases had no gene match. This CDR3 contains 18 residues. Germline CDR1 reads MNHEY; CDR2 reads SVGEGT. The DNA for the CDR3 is TGTGCCAGCAGTTACTCGTTCCTAGCGGGAGGAAAGGGAGATGAGCAGTTCTTC. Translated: CASSYSFLAGGKGDEQFF.

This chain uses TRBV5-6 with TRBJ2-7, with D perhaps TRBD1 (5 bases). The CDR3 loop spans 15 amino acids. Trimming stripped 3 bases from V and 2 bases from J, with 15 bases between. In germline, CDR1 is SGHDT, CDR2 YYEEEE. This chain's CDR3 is CASSSRDRITYEQYF. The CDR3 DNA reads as TGTGCCAGCAGCTCTAGAGACAGAATAACCTACGAGCAGTACTTC.

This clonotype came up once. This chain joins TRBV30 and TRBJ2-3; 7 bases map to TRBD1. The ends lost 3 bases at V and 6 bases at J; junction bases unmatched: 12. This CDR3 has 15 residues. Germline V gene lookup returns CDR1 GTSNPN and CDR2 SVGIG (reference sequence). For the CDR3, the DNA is TGTGCCTGGAGGACGGGACAGCACAACTCGGATACGCAGTATTTT. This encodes CAWRTGQHNSDTQYF.

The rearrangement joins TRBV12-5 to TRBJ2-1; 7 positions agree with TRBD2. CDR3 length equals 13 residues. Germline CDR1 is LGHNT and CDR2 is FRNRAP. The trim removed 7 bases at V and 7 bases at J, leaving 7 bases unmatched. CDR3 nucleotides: TGTGCTAGTGCCCCGGGGGGAAAGAATGAGCAGTTCTTC. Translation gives CASAPGGKNEQFF.

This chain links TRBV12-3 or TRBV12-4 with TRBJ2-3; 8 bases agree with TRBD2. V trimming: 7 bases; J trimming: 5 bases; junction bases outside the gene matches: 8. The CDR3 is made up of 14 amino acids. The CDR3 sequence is CASNRLAGGDTQYF. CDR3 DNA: TGTGCCAGCAACAGACTGGCGGGAGGAGATACGCAGTATTTT.

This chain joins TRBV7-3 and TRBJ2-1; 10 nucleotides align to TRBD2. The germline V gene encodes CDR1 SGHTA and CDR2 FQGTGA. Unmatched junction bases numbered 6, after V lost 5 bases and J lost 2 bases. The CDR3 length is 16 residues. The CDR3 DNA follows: TGTGCCAGCAGCATCCTAGCGGGGGCCGCCTACAATGAGCAGTTCTTC. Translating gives CASSILAGAAYNEQFF.

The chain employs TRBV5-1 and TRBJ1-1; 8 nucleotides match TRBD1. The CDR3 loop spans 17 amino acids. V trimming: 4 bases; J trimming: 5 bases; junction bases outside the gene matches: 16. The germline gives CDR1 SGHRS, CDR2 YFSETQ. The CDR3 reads CASSGGTGWDLRTEAFF. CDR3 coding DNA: TGCGCCAGCAGCGGGGGGACAGGCTGGGACTTGAGGACTGAAGCTTTCTTT.

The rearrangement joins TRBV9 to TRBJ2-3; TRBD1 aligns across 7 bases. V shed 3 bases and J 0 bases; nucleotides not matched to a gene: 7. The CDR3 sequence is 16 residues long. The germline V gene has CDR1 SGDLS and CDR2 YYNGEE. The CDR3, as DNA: TGTGCCAGCAGCGACCCAGGGGGAACTAGCACAGATACGCAGTATTTT. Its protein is CASSDPGGTSTDTQYF.

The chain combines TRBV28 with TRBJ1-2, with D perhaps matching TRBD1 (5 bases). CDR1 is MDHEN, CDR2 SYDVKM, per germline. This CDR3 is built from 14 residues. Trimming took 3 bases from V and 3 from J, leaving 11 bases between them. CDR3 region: CASSLGDGYYGYTF. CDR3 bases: TGTGCCAGCAGTTTGGGGGACGGCTACTATGGCTACACCTTC.

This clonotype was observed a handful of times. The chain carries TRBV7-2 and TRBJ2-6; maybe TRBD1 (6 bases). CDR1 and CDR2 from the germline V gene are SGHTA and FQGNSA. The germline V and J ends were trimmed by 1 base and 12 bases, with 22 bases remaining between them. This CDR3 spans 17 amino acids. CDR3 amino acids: CASSLVTTNAGVFVLTF. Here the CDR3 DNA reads TGTGCCAGCAGCTTAGTTACTACAAACGCAGGGGTCTTCGTCCTGACTTTC.